This T cell receptor (beta chain) was documented in a study of T cell repertoires in cytomegalovirus infection. Study in general: CMV epitopes that were recently identified and HLA-C-restricted were used alongside well-studied HLA-B-restricted ones. Carrying CMV and the relevant HLA type showed in public TCR beta signatures.

Turning to this clonotype: Its antigen is currently unknown.

The V end lost 6 bases, the J end lost 0 bases, and 18 bases lay between the germline ends. CDR3 length: 17 residues. Germline values: CDR1 MNHNY, CDR2 SVGAGI (reference sequence). TCRdb recomputed calls from the reads with MiXCR, one row per CDR3 protein. The table includes about a million distinct CDR3 sequences, around 32% detected once. Study-wide findings and caveats: Summed frequency of shared TCR beta families picked out CMV carriers who also had the relevant HLA.

The source is a human donor in good health (CMV status not recorded). Some clones in this sample may be carry-over from other donors' samples. The genes are TRBV6-6 and TRBJ2-1; perhaps TRBD1 as D (5 bases). The source was cultured CD8+ T cells from PBMCs, collected from culture after CMV antigen stimulation. This CDR3 reads CASRPFAGQGSYNEQFF. As DNA, the CDR3 is TGTGCCAGCAGACCTTTCGCCGGGCAGGGCTCCTACAATGAGCAGTTCTTC.